This T cell receptor beta chain was documented in a study of blood T cell repertoires in COVID-19. Assay: immunoSEQ multiplex PCR; the TCRdb copy retains only in-frame clones and omits some. The table lists about 110,000 clones, more than 75% of them singletons. The CDR3 is 15 amino acids. Germline V gene lookup returns CDR1 SGHRS and CDR2 YFSETQ. With V trimmed by 2 bases and J by 4 bases, 6 bases remained unmatched. The sequence derives from a woman in her fifties or sixties with acute or convalescent COVID-19. Sequencing was done on a sample of peripheral blood. The chain employs TRBV5-1 and TRBJ1-2; 9 bases fit TRBD1. The CDR3 coding sequence is TGCGCCAGCAGCTTAACAGGGGGCAGTGGCTATGGCTACACCTTC. This translates into CASSLTGGSGYGYTF.